This T cell receptor beta chain was sequenced in a study of cytomegalovirus exposure and HLA in healthy donors. Across the study: The approximately 710 first-cohort repertoires and the approximately 130 validation repertoires shared the same platform, a later analysis reported.

Concerning this clone itself: Its antigen remains unidentified.

Study conclusions and caveats: It was confirmed in vitro that a few of the CMV-associated chains were specific for CMV antigens. Per published reports, the classifier diagnosed cytomegalovirus status with high specificity and sensitivity. Most TCRs appeared rarely, but some public TCRs recurred in many donors.

Profiled with immunoSEQ multiplex PCR; TCRdb holds only in-frame clones, not every one. This sample yields about 200,000 clones, of which roughly 83% are seen a single time; roughly 1.5% belongs to the top ten. The CDR3 loop spans 12 amino acids. The V end was cut by 2 bases, the J end by 0 bases, with 4 bases between. Germline V CDR1 and CDR2: GTSNPN, SVGIG (reference sequence). The chain uses TRBV30 and TRBJ1-1, with D unresolved. This receptor was obtained from a woman between 18 and 30 years old in good health and CMV-seronegative. Sequencing used PBMCs. The CDR3 is CAWSSLNTEAFF. CDR3 bases: TGTGCCTGGAGTAGCCTGAACACTGAAGCTTTCTTT.